This record covers a single TCR beta chain. Its target is not known. This sample stems from a study of tumor-infiltrating lymphocytes in localized non-small cell lung cancer. Across the whole study: Tumor tissue and non-adjacent uninvolved lung came from each patient.

General observations from the study: TCR sequencing covered a subset of patients with enough tissue. Each assay used a separate piece of the same tissue. Compared with uninvolved lung, tumors showed higher T cell infiltration by TCRbeta sequencing.

V lost 7 bases and J 0 bases, leaving 8 bases between the germline ends. Germline V CDR1 and CDR2: SGHRS, YFSETQ. There are 14 residues in the CDR3. TCRdb's table, derived via immunoSEQ multiplex PCR, lists solely in-frame clones and lacks some. The table records 13,000 or so clones, about 64% of them present only once. This TCR was recovered from a human donor with non-small cell lung cancer. The specimen was uninvolved lung tissue not adjacent to the tumor. The V and J genes are TRBV5-1 and TRBJ2-6; D tentatively fits TRBD1 or TRBD2 (5 bases each). This CDR3 reads CASGDGSGANVLTF. The CDR3 DNA follows: TGCGCCAGCGGGGACGGCTCTGGGGCCAACGTCCTGACTTTC.